This TCR beta chain comes out of a study of blood T cell repertoires in COVID-19. Study as a whole: PBMCs, B-cell-depleted T cells, or T cells were the source of the cDNA or gDNA that made up the material.

V dropped 1 base and J dropped 2; count of bases not matched to a gene: 16. Per germline, CDR1 MNHEY and CDR2 SMNVEV (reference sequence). This CDR3 has 19 residues. Data came from immunoSEQ multiplex PCR; TCRdb stores just in-frame clones and leaves some out. The profile shows 35,000 to 45,000 clones, approximately 80% of them singletons. The origin of this receptor is a human donor in a cohort sampled during active COVID-19. Sequenced material: peripheral blood. The chain uses TRBV27 and TRBJ2-7; 8 bases map to TRBD2. The chain's CDR3 is CASSLLVPYSGSPPYEQYF. The DNA of the CDR3 is TGTGCCAGCAGTTTATTGGTGCCGTACAGCGGGAGCCCCCCCTACGAGCAGTACTTC.